This T cell receptor (beta chain) was documented in a study of OX40 agonist ivuxolimab in advanced cancers. At the level of the study: A male proportion of just over 80% was recorded, with mean age approximately 56 years and range about 23 to 90. Three dose-escalation patients had partial responses: one with hepatocellular carcinoma and two with cutaneous melanoma.

This clone has only a few counts. The length of the CDR3 is 14 residues. Germline CDR1 SGHNT, CDR2 YENEEA. Trimming shortened V by 2 bases and J by 5 bases, and 7 bases separated the two germline ends. People who had autoimmune disease history or systemic immunosuppression were excluded. Sequenced by immunoSEQ multiplex PCR; TCRdb stores in-frame clones only, minus some. The sample yields approximately 58,000 clones, about 82% seen once. This clonotype originated in an adult with an advanced solid tumor such as melanoma, head and neck, liver or kidney cancer. The rearrangement links TRBV11-3 to TRBJ1-6; no clear D. The input for sequencing was CD4+ or CD8+ T cells sorted from blood, taken in a trial of the OX40 agonist ivuxolimab. The CDR3 coding sequence is TGTGCCAGCAGCTTAAGTGGGAATAATTCACCCCTCCACTTT. It specifies CASSLSGNNSPLHF. The full variable domain, rest sourced from reference TRBV11-3 and TRBJ1-6, is EAGVVQSPRYKIIEKKQPVAFWCNPISGHNTLYWYLQNLGQGPELLIRYENEEAVDDSQLPKDRFSAERLKGVDSTLKIQPAELGDSAVYLCASSLSGNNSPLHFGNGTRLTVT.